This entry lists 32 T cell receptor beta chains sequenced from one sample in a study of blood T cell repertoires in COVID-19. The repertoire was sequenced with immunoSEQ multiplex PCR; TCRdb's copy has only in-frame clones and lacks some. Counted here are a few hundred thousand clones, roughly 88% occurring once; the ten biggest clones make up 3.5% to 4.5%. The sequenced material came from peripheral blood. Source of these receptors: a woman in her fifties or sixties with active or convalescent COVID-19.

The chain recombines TRBV21-1 with TRBJ1-5; the table's D call, TRBD1, has no DNA check behind it. TRBV21-1 is classified as a pseudogene. CDR3 length: 18 residues. CDR3 nucleotide sequence: TGTGCCAGCAGCAACCGGACAGGGAGGGGTTTTGGCAATCAGCCCCAGCATTTT. Encoded protein: CASSNRTGRGFGNQPQHF.

The V call is TRBV7-2, the J call TRBJ2-1; weak D call: TRBD2 (5 bases). V was pared by 1 base and J by 2 bases, with 9 bases between. CDR1 is SGHTA, CDR2 FQGNSA, per germline. CDR3 length: 15 residues. CDR3 region: CASSLVATTYNEQFF. In nucleotides, the CDR3 is TGTGCCAGCAGCTTAGTTGCGACTACCTACAATGAGCAGTTCTTC.

This chain connects TRBV28 to TRBJ2-3; 9 bases are shared with TRBD2. CDR3 length equals 14 residues. V was pared by 5 bases and J by 5 bases, with 5 bases of the junction left unmatched. Germline CDR1 reads MDHEN; CDR2 reads SYDVKM. In nucleotides, the CDR3 is TGTGCCAGCAGTCCTAGCGGGACAGTAGATACGCAGTATTTT. Translation: CASSPSGTVDTQYF.

V gene TRBV30 combines with J gene TRBJ1-6; possibly TRBD1 for D (5 bases). CDR1 is GTSNPN and CDR2 is SVGIG in the germline V gene (reference sequence). V was shortened by 2 bases and J by 6 bases, with 14 bases between the two germline ends. The CDR3 has 15 amino acids. The CDR3 sequence is CAWSHGGGGNSPLHF. Here the CDR3 DNA reads TGTGCCTGGAGTCACGGGGGGGGTGGTAATTCACCCCTCCACTTT.

In this sample, this clone turned up once. The genes are TRBV25-1 and TRBJ2-1, with TRBD1 as a possible D gene (5 bases). The germline V gene has CDR1 MGHDK and CDR2 SYGVNS. Trimming pared 4 bases from V and 7 bases from J, leaving 17 bases between. This CDR3 contains 15 residues. CDR3 region: CASSALPGAGNEQFF. The CDR3 coding sequence is TGTGCCAGCAGTGCCCTGCCTGGGGCCGGGAATGAGCAGTTCTTC.

This clone was seen once. The chain employs TRBV4-2 and TRBJ1-4; D possibly corresponds to TRBD1 (5 bases). From germline, CDR1 is LGHNA and CDR2 YNFKEQ. The V end lost 6 bases, the J end lost 11 bases, and 13 bases lay between the germline ends. CDR3 size: 12 residues. The CDR3 here is CASRPSGSKLFF. The CDR3, as DNA: TGTGCCAGCAGACCGTCAGGGTCGAAACTGTTTTTT.

The chain recombines TRBV11-2 with TRBJ2-2; the match to TRBD1 covers 7 bases. V was pared by 5 bases and J by 6 bases, with 6 bases of the junction left unmatched. CDR3 length: 14 amino acids. Germline V CDR1 and CDR2: SGHAT, FQNNGV. The DNA for the CDR3 is TGTGCCAGCAGCCCGCGACAGGGTGCCGGGGAGCTGTTTTTT. Amino acids: CASSPRQGAGELFF.

J is TRBJ2-7 and V is TRBV20-1; D ambiguous. The CDR3 length is 11 residues. V lost 3 bases and J lost 4, with 7 bases in between. Germline assignment: CDR1 DFQATT and CDR2 SNEGSKA (reference sequence). The CDR3 DNA reads as TGCAGTGCTAGTTCTCTATACGAGCAGTACTTC. Encoded protein: CSASSLYEQYF.

The chain has TRBV6-4 and TRBJ2-3, with D possibly TRBD1 on 6 matching bases. Trimming took 4 bases from V and 2 from J, leaving 16 bases between them. Germline V CDR1 and CDR2: MRHNA, SNTAGT. The CDR3 contains 16 residues. As DNA, the CDR3 is TGTGCCAGCAGTGCTCAGGGGATTCCCTCCACAGATACGCAGTATTTT. It is translated as CASSAQGIPSTDTQYF.

The V gene is TRBV27, the J gene TRBJ2-5; 9 bases fit TRBD1. Unmatched junction bases numbered 5, after V lost 5 bases and J lost 4 bases. The CDR3 length is 14 residues. CDR1 MNHEY and CDR2 SMNVEV come from the germline V gene (reference sequence). This CDR3 is CASSKTGGGETQYF. DNA for the CDR3: TGTGCCAGCAGTAAAACAGGGGGCGGAGAGACCCAGTACTTC.

The J gene is TRBJ1-2, the V gene TRBV9, with D perhaps matching TRBD1 (5 bases). Between the trimmed V and J ends, which lost 1 base and 2 bases, there was a span of 6 bases. Per germline, CDR1 SGDLS and CDR2 YYNGEE. This CDR3 region has 13 residues. The CDR3 nucleotides are TGTGCCAGCAGCGTAACAGGCAACTATGGCTACACCTTC. Its translation: CASSVTGNYGYTF.

This clone was detected only once. The chain combines TRBV4-1 with TRBJ2-1; 7 bases are a match to TRBD2. Germline assignment: CDR1 MGHRA and CDR2 YSYEKL. With 1 base clipped from V and 1 base from J, the junction kept 4 bases outside the gene matches. The CDR3 has 16 residues. CDR3 sequence (DNA): TGCGCCAGCAGCCAAGGTGCTAGCGGTTCCTACAATGAGCAGTTCTTC. Translation: CASSQGASGSYNEQFF.

The V call is TRBV27, the J call TRBJ2-7, with 7 bases aligning to TRBD1. The V gene end was trimmed by 4 bases and the J gene end by 7 bases; junction bases not matched to a gene: 13. This CDR3 spans 15 amino acids. CDR1 and CDR2 from the germline V gene are MNHEY and SMNVEV (reference sequence). This CDR3 reads CASSYRQGWMEEQYF. The CDR3 nucleotides are TGTGCCAGCAGTTACCGACAGGGATGGATGGAGGAGCAGTACTTC.

The V gene is TRBV2, the J gene TRBJ1-6; the D gene is possibly TRBD1 (6 bases). Germline lookup yields CDR1 SNHLY and CDR2 FYNNEI. Between the trimmed V and J ends, which lost 0 bases and 6 bases, there was a span of 9 bases. This CDR3 comprises 15 residues. The CDR3 coding sequence is TGTGCCAGCAGTGAAGCTACAGGGATTAATTCACCCCTCCACTTT. Translating gives CASSEATGINSPLHF.

This chain connects TRBV27 to TRBJ1-2; 7 bases map to TRBD1. This CDR3 has 16 amino acids. Germline CDR1 reads MNHEY; CDR2 reads SMNVEV (reference sequence). The trim removed 4 bases at V and 0 bases at J, leaving 8 bases unmatched. The CDR3 here is CASSSTQGIPNYGYTF. In nucleotides, the CDR3 is TGTGCCAGCAGTTCAACACAGGGGATCCCTAACTATGGCTACACCTTC.

This clone was seen once. The chain links TRBV29-1 to TRBJ1-1; no clear D. Germline CDR1 is SQVTM and CDR2 is ANQGSEA. The CDR3 extends over 12 amino acids. V lost 6 bases to trimming and J lost 1 base, with 9 bases between them. This CDR3 is CSVTAGNTEAFF. The CDR3 DNA sequence: TGCAGCGTCACGGCAGGGAACACTGAAGCTTTCTTT.

The V gene is TRBV9, the J gene TRBJ1-2; D remains ambiguous. In germline, CDR1 is SGDLS, CDR2 YYNGEE. Trimming left V 3 bases short and J 2 bases short, with 11 bases between. The CDR3 is 14 amino acids. The CDR3 bases are TGTGCCAGCAGCGCCGGACTGGGGAACTATGGCTACACCTTC. As protein: CASSAGLGNYGYTF. Using reference TRBV9 and TRBJ1-2 for the parts outside the CDR3, the full variable domain is DSGVTQTPKHLITATGQRVTLRCSPRSGDLSVYWYQQSLDQGLQFLIQYYNGEERAKGNILERFSAQQFPDLHSELNLSSLELGDSALYFCASSAGLGNYGYTFGSGTRLTVV.

This chain links TRBV5-6 with TRBJ2-7; 8 positions match TRBD2. V lost 0 bases and J lost 3; bases outside the gene matches: 2. Germline CDR1 is SGHDT and CDR2 is YYEEEE. The CDR3 consists of 14 residues. For the CDR3, the DNA is TGTGCCAGCAGCTTGGCCGGGGGGGTCTACGAGCAGTACTTC. It is translated as CASSLAGGVYEQYF.

V gene TRBV5-1 combines with J gene TRBJ2-7; D perhaps matches TRBD1 (6 bases). Germline V gives CDR1 SGHRS, CDR2 YFSETQ. The CDR3 consists of 15 residues. V was clipped by 0 bases and J by 3 bases, with 13 bases between them. DNA of the CDR3: TGCGCCAGCAGCTTGGCCGGGACAACCTACTACGAGCAGTACTTC. It is translated as CASSLAGTTYYEQYF.

The V call is TRBV28, the J call TRBJ1-1, with D tentatively TRBD1 (5 bases). The CDR3 runs 11 residues. Germline V gene data show CDR1 as MDHEN and CDR2 as SYDVKM. Trimming removed 3 bases from V and 7 bases from J, with 6 bases in between. DNA of the CDR3: TGTGCCAGCAGTTTGGACATTGAAGCTTTCTTT. Translating gives CASSLDIEAFF.

This rearrangement joins TRBV7-2 to TRBJ1-2, with 8 bases lining up with TRBD1. Trimming removed 5 bases from V and 5 bases from J; junction bases left unmatched: 13. CDR1 and CDR2 (germline): SGHTA, FQGNSA. CDR3 length: 16 residues. The CDR3 reads CASSPRGNNRGYGYTF. The CDR3 coding sequence is TGTGCCAGCAGCCCCAGGGGGAACAACAGGGGGTATGGCTACACCTTC.

In its sample, this clone was seen once. The rearrangement joins TRBV7-2 to TRBJ1-6, with TRBD1 as a possible D gene (6 bases). The germline V gene encodes CDR1 SGHTA and CDR2 FQGNSA. Trimming stripped 5 bases from V and 9 bases from J, with 11 bases between. CDR3 size: 13 residues. The CDR3 DNA sequence: TGTGCCAGCAGCGCAGGGACATTTTCACCCCTCCACTTT. Its translation: CASSAGTFSPLHF.

The CDR3 nucleotides read TGTGCCAGTAGTAGGGAGCGTAGGTCGACGAACACTGAAGCTTTCTTT. It translates to CASSRERRSTNTEAFF. This chain connects TRBV19 to TRBJ1-1; D is unresolved. This CDR3 region has 16 residues. Germline V lookup: CDR1 LNHDA, CDR2 SQIVND (reference sequence). The ends were cut back, 4 bases at V and 1 base at J, with 16 bases in the middle.

This chain connects TRBV10-3 to TRBJ1-1; 9 positions match TRBD1. The CDR3 has 15 residues. Germline loops: CDR1 ENHRY, CDR2 SYGVKD. V trimming: 4 bases; J trimming: 4 bases; junction bases outside the gene matches: 7. The CDR3 nucleotides read TGTGCCATCAGTGGGAATGACAGGGGGGGCACTGAAGCTTTCTTT. Its translation is CAISGNDRGGTEAFF.

The chain has TRBV9 and TRBJ2-7; TRBD1 agrees at 7 bases. The CDR3 runs to 15 residues. Germline-derived CDR1 and CDR2 are SGDLS and YYNGEE. The junction had 12 bases not matched to a gene; V was cut back by 2 bases and J by 7 bases. CDR3 residues: CASSVRDSGPLEQYF. CDR3 coding DNA: TGTGCCAGCAGCGTCCGGGACAGTGGGCCCTTAGAGCAGTACTTC.

This clone was seen once. The chain carries TRBV29-1 and TRBJ2-1; TRBD2 aligns across 12 bases. The J segment lost 0 bases and the V segment lost 8 bases, leaving 17 bases of the junction unmatched. Germline V gene lookup returns CDR1 SQVTM and CDR2 ANQGSEA. The CDR3 runs to 19 residues. CDR3 coding DNA: TGCAGCAGCGACCAGTGGCGGCTAGCGGGAGGGTCCTCCTACAATGAGCAGTTCTTC. It specifies CSSDQWRLAGGSSYNEQFF.

The chain is built from TRBV10-3 and TRBJ1-2, with 8 bases lining up with TRBD1. Germline V CDR1 and CDR2: ENHRY, SYGVKD. Unmatched junction bases numbered 4, after V lost 0 bases and J lost 4 bases. The CDR3 covers 15 residues. CDR3 region: CAISESTGAAYGYTF. The CDR3, as DNA: TGTGCCATCAGTGAGTCGACAGGGGCGGCCTATGGCTACACCTTC.

This clone was seen just once. This chain connects TRBV6-5 to TRBJ1-1; 7 bases match TRBD1. The V segment lost 8 bases and the J segment 5 bases; nucleotides outside the gene matches: 8. This CDR3 has 13 residues. CDR1 and CDR2 from the germline V gene are MNHEY and SVGAGI. The CDR3 DNA is TGTGCCAGCGGCATTTCAGGGGGGACTGAAGCTTTCTTT. Its translation: CASGISGGTEAFF.

This clone occurred a few times. The V call is TRBV7-2, the J call TRBJ1-5; 10 bases fit TRBD1. In germline, CDR1 is SGHTA, CDR2 FQGNSA. This CDR3 is 14 amino acids long. J lost 6 bases, V lost 5 bases, and 4 bases had no gene match. This CDR3 reads CASSTGQGIQPQHF. In DNA, the CDR3 is TGTGCCAGCAGCACGGGACAGGGGATTCAGCCCCAGCATTTT.

The J gene is TRBJ2-5, the V gene TRBV19; TRBD1 matches at 12 bases. Germline-derived CDR1 and CDR2 are LNHDA and SQIVND (reference sequence). Losses at the gene ends were 4 bases for V and 5 bases for J; bases not matched to a gene: 5. The CDR3 contains 15 residues. The CDR3 nucleotides are TGTGCCAGTAGTACCGGGACAGGGGGCATGGAGACCCAGTACTTC. Residues: CASSTGTGGMETQYF.

This chain connects TRBV20-1 to TRBJ2-1; TRBD1 might be the D (7 bases). The CDR3 has 13 residues. V was shortened by 3 bases and J by 7 bases, with 13 bases between the two germline ends. Germline CDR1 is DFQATT and CDR2 is SNEGSKA (reference sequence). The CDR3 DNA follows: TGCAGTGCTAGTACGACAGGGAGGAATGAGCAGTTCTTC. Translation gives CSASTTGRNEQFF.

The V and J genes are TRBV12-3 or TRBV12-4 and TRBJ2-5; D might be TRBD2 (5 bases). V lost 3 bases and J 4 bases, leaving 6 bases between the germline ends. The CDR3 has 12 residues. As DNA, the CDR3 is TGTGCCAGCAGTTTCCGGGGAGAGACCCAGTACTTC. Its translation is CASSFRGETQYF.